The 13 T cell receptor beta chains below all came from one sample that was sequenced in a study of cytomegalovirus exposure and HLA in healthy donors. The PCR was carried out with 60 Vbeta primers and 13 Jbeta primers. Method: immunoSEQ multiplex PCR; TCRdb's copy keeps in-frame clones and lacks some. This table has roughly 150,000 clones, 78% appearing once. The sequenced sample consisted of PBMCs. Receptor source: a male donor in good health and CMV-seronegative.

The J gene is TRBJ2-1, the V gene TRBV29-1; 9 bases fit TRBD2. Per the germline V gene, CDR1 is SQVTM and CDR2 is ANQGSEA. V lost 7 bases to trimming and J lost 10 bases; unmatched junction nucleotides: 8. This CDR3 comprises 12 residues. CDR3: CSAVAGVPEQFF. In nucleotides, the CDR3 is TGCAGCGCCGTAGCGGGGGTTCCCGAGCAGTTCTTC.

The V gene is TRBV11-3, the J gene TRBJ2-3; 12 bases are shared with TRBD2. The germline V gene has CDR1 SGHNT and CDR2 YENEEA. The V gene end was trimmed by 1 base and the J gene end by 5 bases; junction bases not matched to a gene: 4. The CDR3 runs to 16 residues. CDR3 region: CASSLGTSGAGDTQYF. As DNA, the CDR3 is TGTGCCAGCAGCTTAGGGACTAGCGGGGCTGGAGATACGCAGTATTTT.

In this sample, this clone turned up a few times. The genes are TRBV11-3 and TRBJ2-1, with TRBD2 matching 7 bases. CDR1 SGHNT and CDR2 YENEEA come from the germline V gene. V lost 5 bases and J lost 2; bases outside the gene matches: 9. The CDR3 length is 16 residues. The CDR3: CASSQEGGSPYNEQFF. The CDR3, as DNA: TGTGCCAGCAGCCAGGAAGGCGGGAGTCCCTACAATGAGCAGTTCTTC.

In regard to this clone: Other DNA sequences from this sample encode an identical CDR3 as well. The rearrangement uses TRBV7-2 and TRBJ2-7; 12 positions agree with TRBD2. CDR1 and CDR2 (germline): SGHTA, FQGNSA. V lost 1 base and J lost 2; bases outside the gene matches: 0. The CDR3 is 15 amino acids. CDR3: CASSLGLAGAYEQYF. The CDR3 DNA reads as TGTGCCAGCAGCTTAGGACTAGCGGGGGCCTACGAGCAGTACTTC.

This clone was found once. The chain carries TRBV27 and TRBJ2-2; TRBD2 agrees at 13 bases. V lost 8 bases and J lost 2; bases outside the gene matches: 14. The CDR3 is made up of 19 amino acids. Per the germline V gene, CDR1 is MNHEY and CDR2 is SMNVEV (reference sequence). In nucleotides, the CDR3 is TGTGCCAGCGCTTACAGGGAGACTAGCGGGAGGCTAAACACCGGGGAGCTGTTTTTT. Translation: CASAYRETSGRLNTGELFF.

The chain joins TRBV9 to TRBJ2-3, with 13 bases fitting TRBD2. The J segment lost 6 bases and the V segment lost 6 bases, leaving 7 bases of the junction unmatched. There are 15 residues in the CDR3. CDR1 is SGDLS, CDR2 YYNGEE, per germline. CDR3 sequence: CASTKGLAGADTQYF. Here the CDR3 DNA reads TGTGCCAGCACGAAAGGACTAGCGGGAGCGGATACGCAGTATTTT. Complete variable domain (other parts from reference TRBV9 and TRBJ2-3): DSGVTQTPKHLITATGQRVTLRCSPRSGDLSVYWYQQSLDQGLQFLIQYYNGEERAKGNILERFSAQQFPDLHSELNLSSLELGDSALYFCASTKGLAGADTQYFGPGTRLTVL.

This clone was recorded once. The chain has TRBV7-6 and TRBJ2-5; tentative D call: TRBD2 (5 bases). CDR3 size: 14 residues. Germline V gene data show CDR1 as SGHVS and CDR2 as FNYEAQ. V was cut by 6 bases and J by 2 bases, with 13 bases left in between. The chain's CDR3 is CASSFGLRQETQYF. The CDR3, as DNA: TGTGCCAGCAGTTTCGGACTCAGACAAGAGACCCAGTACTTC. The full variable domain, in which reference TRBV7-6 and TRBJ2-5 provide the parts outside the CDR3, is GAGVSQSPRYKVTKRGQDVALRCDPISGHVSLYWYRQALGQGPEFLTYFNYEAQQDKSGLPNDRFSAERPEGSISTLTIQRTEQRDSAMYRCASSFGLRQETQYFGPGTRLLVL.

This clone was picked up one time. The V and J genes are TRBV4-2 and TRBJ2-2; TRBD2 aligns across 8 bases. The CDR3 runs 14 residues. V lost 4 bases, J lost 4 bases, and 2 bases stayed unmatched. Germline values: CDR1 LGHNA, CDR2 YNFKEQ. The CDR3 protein is CASSLGTSTGELFF. DNA for the CDR3: TGTGCCAGCAGCCTCGGGACTAGCACCGGGGAGCTGTTTTTT.

This chain connects TRBV5-4 to TRBJ2-7, with 8 bases that match TRBD2. The CDR3 consists of 15 residues. J lost 2 bases, V lost 0 bases, and 4 bases had no gene match. Germline values: CDR1 SGHNT, CDR2 YYREEE (reference sequence). The CDR3 nucleotides read TGTGCCAGCAGCTTGGAAGCGGGAGAGACCTACGAGCAGTACTTC. Translating gives CASSLEAGETYEQYF.

The rearrangement joins TRBV27 to TRBJ1-2, with D possibly matching TRBD1 (5 bases). The V end was cut by 6 bases, the J end by 0 bases, with 17 bases between. Per germline, CDR1 MNHEY and CDR2 SMNVEV (reference sequence). The CDR3 is 16 amino acids. In nucleotides, the CDR3 is TGTGCCAGCAGACAAACCGGGGGGGGTGCTAACTATGGCTACACCTTC. Amino acid sequence: CASRQTGGGANYGYTF.

The gene calls are TRBV7-9 and TRBJ1-6; 9 bases are a match to TRBD1. V trimming: 2 bases; J trimming: 9 bases; junction bases outside the gene matches: 8. This CDR3 is built from 16 residues. Per germline, CDR1 SEHNR and CDR2 FQNEAQ (reference sequence). CDR3 DNA: TGTGCCAGCAGCTTAACTACGGGACAGGGAGGTTCACCCCTCCACTTT. Its protein product is CASSLTTGQGGSPLHF.

This chain links TRBV6-5 with TRBJ2-3; D is ambiguous. Per germline, CDR1 MNHEY and CDR2 SVGAGI. The CDR3 loop spans 11 amino acids. Trimming removed 5 bases from V and 7 bases from J, with 7 bases in between. CDR3: CASSLSNTQYF. In nucleotides, the CDR3 is TGTGCCAGCAGTCTCTCTAATACGCAGTATTTT.

This clone is a singleton in its sample. V is TRBV6-1 and J is TRBJ1-1; TRBD1 aligns across 7 bases. The J segment lost 7 bases and the V segment lost 7 bases, leaving 9 bases of the junction unmatched. The CDR3 has 13 amino acids. Germline V gives CDR1 MNHNS, CDR2 SASEGT. The CDR3: CASIRQGLGEAFF. The CDR3 nucleotides are TGTGCCAGCATAAGACAGGGACTGGGTGAAGCTTTCTTT.